This T cell receptor (beta chain) was recovered during a study of blood T cell repertoires in COVID-19. The data were produced by immunoSEQ multiplex PCR, yet TCRdb's version contains in-frame clones alone and is incomplete. Of 150,000 to 200,000 clones in the sample, about 83% were seen once. This clone turned up a few times. The germline V gene encodes CDR1 KGHDR and CDR2 SFDVKD. The V gene lost 7 bases and the J gene lost 1 base, with 9 bases spanning the gap. The CDR3 sequence is 14 residues long. V and J are TRBV24-1 and TRBJ2-2, with D possibly TRBD2 on 6 matching bases. This clonotype was obtained from a human donor in a cohort sampled during active COVID-19. The sequenced sample consisted of peripheral blood. The CDR3 DNA reads as TGTGCCACCAGGGCGGGGCAGAACACCGGGGAGCTGTTTTTT. Translating it yields CATRAGQNTGELFF.